The next 18 T cell receptor beta chains were all read from a single sample in a study of PD-1 blockade in mismatch repair-deficient tumors. Libraries were prepared by immunoSEQ multiplex PCR; TCRdb keeps only in-frame clonotypes and omits some of them. In the table there are 38,000 or so clones, approximately 85% of which are singletons. The sample consisted of peripheral blood, taken less than 95 weeks after starting pembrolizumab. These receptors all stem from an adult with mismatch repair-deficient cancer.

In this sample, this clone turned up once. This sequence joins TRBV7-3 and TRBJ2-1; D is possibly TRBD1 or TRBD2 (5 bases each). Per the germline V gene, CDR1 is SGHTA and CDR2 is FQGTGA. The CDR3 is made up of 13 amino acids. Trimming took off 5 bases at V and 5 bases at J, with 10 bases between the two ends. The CDR3 DNA reads TGTGCCAGCAGCCCCGGGACCAACAATGAGCAGTTCTTC. Translated, it gives CASSPGTNNEQFF.

The CDR3 nucleotides are TGTGCCAGCAGCCAAGTATTACGGGACGCATACAATGAGCAGTTCTTC. Encoded protein: CASSQVLRDAYNEQFF. This rearrangement joins TRBV4-2 to TRBJ2-1; either TRBD1 or TRBD2 may fit D (5 bases each). Deletions cut 1 base from V and 4 bases from J, with 14 bases between. Germline-derived CDR1 and CDR2 are LGHNA and YNFKEQ. The CDR3 has 16 amino acids.

The chain combines TRBV18 with TRBJ1-4; D is perhaps TRBD1 (5 bases). Between the trimmed V and J ends, which lost 6 bases and 13 bases, there was a span of 27 bases. This CDR3 spans 16 amino acids. Germline V gene data show CDR1 as KGHSH and CDR2 as LQKENI. The CDR3 region has the DNA TGTGCCAGCTCTCGTGGCTCCACCTCTTTTAATGGGGCACTGTTTTTT. This sequence encodes CASSRGSTSFNGALFF.

V and J are TRBV5-6 and TRBJ2-7; D is unclear. Germline CDR1 is SGHDT and CDR2 is YYEEEE. This CDR3 spans 13 amino acids. V was shortened by 4 bases and J by 2 bases, with 10 bases between the two germline ends. The CDR3 coding sequence is TGTGCCAGCAGCATCCTAGGAACCTACGAGCAGTACTTC. It is translated as CASSILGTYEQYF.

The CDR3 loop is CASSIRGTGQGTGELFF. CDR3 bases: TGTGCCAGTAGTATTAGGGGGACAGGTCAGGGCACCGGGGAGCTGTTTTTT. The chain links TRBV19 to TRBJ2-2, with 8 bases that match TRBD1. Trimming cost V 3 bases and J 4 bases; bases outside gene matches: 10. CDR3 length equals 17 residues. Germline assignment: CDR1 LNHDA and CDR2 SQIVND (reference sequence). Full variable domain (missing parts from reference TRBV19 and TRBJ2-2): DGGITQSPKYLFRKEGQNVTLSCEQNLNHDAMYWYRQDPGQGLRLIYYSQIVNDFQKGDIAEGYSVSREKKESFPLTVTSAQKNPTAFYLCASSIRGTGQGTGELFFGEGSRLTVL.

The gene calls are TRBV5-4 and TRBJ2-5; D unclear. Trimming took 10 bases from V and 4 from J, leaving 11 bases between them. Germline loops: CDR1 SGHNT, CDR2 YYREEE (reference sequence). The CDR3 length is 11 residues. The CDR3 coding sequence is TGTGCCTCAACGGGTGGAGAGACCCAGTACTTC. Amino acids: CASTGGETQYF.

The CDR3: CASSPNLGGQDYGYTF. DNA for the CDR3: TGCGCCAGCAGCCCAAATTTAGGGGGGCAGGACTATGGCTACACCTTC. This chain links TRBV4-3 with TRBJ1-2; tentatively, D is TRBD1 (6 bases). This CDR3 is 16 amino acids long. V lost 4 bases and J lost 3, with 18 bases in between. CDR1 is LGHNA and CDR2 is YSLEER in the germline V gene.

This chain uses TRBV7-2 with TRBJ2-1, with a tentative D call TRBD2 (7 bases). This CDR3 comprises 14 residues. The V end was cut by 7 bases, the J end by 11 bases, with 21 bases between. The germline V gene encodes CDR1 SGHTA and CDR2 FQGNSA. CDR3 DNA: TGTGCCAGCACCATAATAGGGGGGGAGTTCAAGCAGTTCTTC. Its translation is CASTIIGGEFKQFF.

The chain has TRBV6-6 and TRBJ1-4; possible D gene TRBD1, 6 bases. This CDR3 spans 15 amino acids. The germline V and J ends were trimmed by 0 bases and 6 bases, with 11 bases remaining between them. The germline V gene has CDR1 MNHNY and CDR2 SVGAGI (reference sequence). CDR3 sequence reads: CASSYSGGAYEKLFF. The CDR3 bases are TGTGCCAGCAGTTACTCGGGGGGGGCGTATGAAAAACTGTTTTTT.

This clone was recorded once. A junction boundary mismatches the germline segment, possibly from a read error. The V call is TRBV6-4, the J call TRBJ2-5, with 7 bases lining up with TRBD1. The CDR3 spans 13 residues. Germline V gives CDR1 MRHNA, CDR2 SNTAGT. CDR3 DNA: TGTGCCAGCAGTTCCTCAACACAGGGGCCTGTACACTTC. It translates to CASSSSTQGPVHF.

V is TRBV6-5 and J is TRBJ2-1; tentative D call: TRBD2 (6 bases). The V gene lost 7 bases and the J gene lost 5 bases, with 18 bases spanning the gap. Germline V gene data show CDR1 as MNHEY and CDR2 as SVGAGI. This CDR3 comprises 15 residues. In nucleotides, the CDR3 is TGTGCCAGCACCCAAGTTGGCGGGACGAACAATGAGCAGTTCTTC. Protein product: CASTQVGGTNNEQFF.

The chain joins TRBV7-9 to TRBJ2-2; tentatively, D is TRBD1 (6 bases). Deletions cut 4 bases from V and 0 bases from J, with 12 bases between. The CDR3 covers 16 residues. Per the germline V gene, CDR1 is SEHNR and CDR2 is FQNEAQ (reference sequence). CDR3 residues: CASSWAGTTNTGELFF. In DNA, the CDR3 is TGTGCCAGCAGCTGGGCCGGGACAACGAACACCGGGGAGCTGTTTTTT.

The J gene is TRBJ2-1, the V gene TRBV7-9, with 7 bases lining up with TRBD2. The junction had 12 bases not matched to a gene; V was cut back by 5 bases and J by 8 bases. The V gene's germline CDR1 is SEHNR and CDR2 FQNEAQ (reference sequence). CDR3 length: 15 amino acids. The CDR3 spells CASSTRAGGSDEQFF. The DNA for the CDR3 is TGTGCCAGCAGCACTCGGGCCGGGGGGAGTGATGAGCAGTTCTTC.

The V gene is TRBV5-8, the J gene TRBJ1-4, with 11 bases that match TRBD1. V was pared by 4 bases and J by 4 bases, with 3 bases of the junction left unmatched. The CDR3 is made up of 15 amino acids. Germline CDR1 is SGHTS and CDR2 is YDEGEE. The DNA of the CDR3 is TGTGCCAGCAGCAGCGGGACAGGGGGTAATGAAAAACTGTTTTTT. Amino acid sequence: CASSSGTGGNEKLFF. Complete variable domain (other parts from reference TRBV5-8 and TRBJ1-4): EAGVTQSPTHLIKTRGQQATLRCSPISGHTSVYWYQQALGLGLQFLLWYDEGEERNRGNFPPRFSGRQFPNYSSELNVNALELEDSALYLCASSSGTGGNEKLFFGSGTQLSVL.

The chain joins TRBV5-1 to TRBJ2-1; 15 positions match TRBD2. This CDR3 contains 15 residues. The germline V gene has CDR1 SGHRS and CDR2 YFSETQ. V was pared by 5 bases and J by 9 bases, with 6 bases of the junction left unmatched. CDR3 coding DNA: TGCGCCAGCAGGGGTGGACTAGCGGGAGGGAGTGAGCAGTTCTTC. Translating it yields CASRGGLAGGSEQFF.

This clone appeared a few times. The chain is built from TRBV7-9 and TRBJ1-2; D uncertain. V gave up 2 bases and J gave up 2 bases, with 3 bases separating them. The length of the CDR3 is 12 residues. CDR1 is SEHNR and CDR2 is FQNEAQ in the germline V gene (reference sequence). DNA for the CDR3: TGTGCCAGCAGCTTACAGAACTATGGCTACACCTTC. It specifies CASSLQNYGYTF.

This chain joins TRBV30 and TRBJ1-2, with 8 bases lining up with TRBD1. Unmatched junction bases numbered 8, after V lost 6 bases and J lost 5 bases. The CDR3 sequence is 13 residues long. Germline lookup yields CDR1 GTSNPN and CDR2 SVGIG (reference sequence). The CDR3 spells CACTGGAWYGYTF. The CDR3 DNA reads as TGTGCCTGTACAGGGGGAGCGTGGTATGGCTACACCTTC.

The rearrangement uses TRBV9 and TRBJ1-1; no reliable D call. V dropped 4 bases and J dropped 1 base, with 11 bases sitting between them. The CDR3 extends over 14 amino acids. In germline, CDR1 is SGDLS, CDR2 YYNGEE. The CDR3 nucleotides read TGTGCCAGCAGCCTTCCGGTAGGGAACACTGAAGCTTTCTTT. As protein: CASSLPVGNTEAFF.